This T cell receptor beta chain was retrieved from a study of metastatic and nonmetastatic thyroid tumors. MiXCR reprocessed the PCR reads for TCRdb. The sample consists of approximately 12,000 clones, approximately 29% of them appearing once. Trimming took off 2 bases at V and 4 bases at J, with 9 bases between the two ends. Germline V CDR1 and CDR2: DFQATT, SNEGSKA (reference sequence). The CDR3 runs to 13 residues. Patients underwent thyroid surgery, and none had received any treatment before it. Sequenced input: tumor tissue. The clonotype comes from a female donor with papillary thyroid cancer or a benign thyroid nodule (not recorded which). Some clones in this sample may be carry-over from other donors' samples. The chain has TRBV20-1 and TRBJ2-1, with a possible D match to TRBD2 (5 bases). The CDR3 here is CSARRRGYNEQFF. As DNA, the CDR3 is TGCAGTGCTAGAAGGCGCGGGTACAATGAGCAGTTCTTC.